This is a list of T cell receptor beta chains from one sample in a study of T cell changes during pregnancy in multiple sclerosis. Profiled with immunoSEQ multiplex PCR; TCRdb holds only in-frame clones, not every one. This sample has tens of thousands of clones, with roughly nine tenths found just once. The starting material was peripheral blood, obtained after pregnancy. The receptors originated from a female donor with multiple sclerosis, enrolled in a pregnancy study. Each CDR3 is given with its conserved first and last residue. The order of the fields is V gene, J gene, CDR3 length, D gene, clone size, CDR3 protein, CDR3 DNA. A D gene is named only where the DNA matches it firmly. Clone size, where shown, is once, few, many, or a class for clones that have expanded.

v_call: TRBV27
j_call: TRBJ1-2
cdr3_length: 14
d_call: TRBD1
clone_size: .
cdr3_aa: CASSVTGDNYGYTF
cdr3_nt: TGTGCCAGCAGTGTGACAGGGGATAACTATGGCTACACCTTC

v_call: TRBV19
j_call: TRBJ1-2
cdr3_length: 14
d_call: TRBD1
clone_size: .
cdr3_aa: CASSPRQGAYGYTF
cdr3_nt: TGTGCCAGTAGTCCTCGACAGGGGGCCTATGGCTACACCTTC

v_call: TRBV2
j_call: TRBJ2-5
cdr3_length: 14
d_call: TRBD2
clone_size: .
cdr3_aa: CASLGLAGAGTQYF
cdr3_nt: TGTGCCAGCCTGGGACTAGCGGGAGCAGGGACCCAGTACTTC

v_call: TRBV6-1
j_call: TRBJ1-2
cdr3_length: 14
d_call: TRBD1
clone_size: .
cdr3_aa: CASSEAGQGDGYTF
cdr3_nt: TGTGCCAGCAGTGAAGCTGGACAGGGTGATGGCTACACCTTC

v_call: TRBV19
j_call: TRBJ1-1
cdr3_length: 14
d_call: .
clone_size: .
cdr3_aa: CASSDGGNVAAAFF
cdr3_nt: TGTGCCAGTAGTGACGGAGGCAACGTGGCGGCAGCTTTCTTT

v_call: TRBV30
j_call: TRBJ2-2
cdr3_length: 13
d_call: .
clone_size: once
cdr3_aa: CAWHQGLSGELFF
cdr3_nt: TGTGCCTGGCACCAGGGGCTGTCCGGGGAGCTGTTTTTT

v_call: TRBV15
j_call: TRBJ2-1
cdr3_length: 15
d_call: TRBD2
clone_size: .
cdr3_aa: CATSRGIAGFNEQFF
cdr3_nt: TGTGCCACCAGCAGAGGAATAGCGGGGTTCAATGAGCAGTTCTTC

v_call: TRBV9
j_call: TRBJ2-5
cdr3_length: 16
d_call: TRBD2
clone_size: .
cdr3_aa: CASSAWGGRAAETQYF
cdr3_nt: TGTGCCAGCAGCGCCTGGGGCGGGAGGGCCGCGGAGACCCAGTACTTC

v_call: TRBV5-4
j_call: TRBJ2-1
cdr3_length: 16
d_call: TRBD2
clone_size: once
cdr3_aa: CASSLAAGVIYNEQFF
cdr3_nt: TGTGCCAGCAGCTTGGCAGCGGGAGTGATCTACAATGAGCAGTTCTTC

v_call: TRBV10-2
j_call: TRBJ2-3
cdr3_length: 14
d_call: .
clone_size: .
cdr3_aa: CASSEFRGTDTQYF
cdr3_nt: TGCGCCAGCAGTGAGTTCAGGGGAACAGATACGCAGTATTTT

v_call: TRBV7-9
j_call: TRBJ2-1
cdr3_length: 12
d_call: .
clone_size: few
cdr3_aa: CASSLELDEQFF
cdr3_nt: TGTGCCAGCAGCCTGGAGCTCGATGAGCAGTTCTTC

v_call: TRBV5-1
j_call: TRBJ2-3
cdr3_length: 17
d_call: TRBD2
clone_size: .
cdr3_aa: CASSSLWLAGSTDTQYF
cdr3_nt: TGCGCCAGCAGCAGTTTATGGCTAGCGGGAAGCACAGATACGCAGTATTTT

v_call: TRBV4-1
j_call: TRBJ2-2
cdr3_length: 16
d_call: .
clone_size: .
cdr3_aa: CASSPRERSAREELFF
cdr3_nt: TGCGCCAGCAGCCCGAGAGAAAGGTCCGCCCGGGAGGAGCTGTTTTTT

v_call: TRBV7-9
j_call: TRBJ2-1
cdr3_length: 15
d_call: .
clone_size: .
cdr3_aa: CASSLSSGSYNEQFF
cdr3_nt: TGTGCCAGCAGCTTATCGAGCGGTTCCTACAATGAGCAGTTCTTC

v_call: TRBV6-1
j_call: TRBJ1-1
cdr3_length: 13
d_call: TRBD1
clone_size: .
cdr3_aa: CASNDRTGNEAFF
cdr3_nt: TGTGCCAGCAACGACAGGACAGGGAATGAAGCTTTCTTT

v_call: TRBV9
j_call: TRBJ2-5
cdr3_length: 16
d_call: .
clone_size: .
cdr3_aa: CASSVAPGRGQETQYF
cdr3_nt: TGTGCCAGCAGCGTAGCCCCAGGGAGGGGGCAAGAGACCCAGTACTTC

v_call: TRBV11-2
j_call: TRBJ2-7
cdr3_length: 11
d_call: .
clone_size: .
cdr3_aa: CASSRQYEQYF
cdr3_nt: TGTGCCAGCAGCCGACAGTACGAGCAGTACTTC

v_call: TRBV6-1
j_call: TRBJ1-2
cdr3_length: 15
d_call: .
clone_size: few
cdr3_aa: CASSESTGPSYGYTF
cdr3_nt: TGTGCCAGCAGTGAATCGACAGGACCATCCTATGGCTACACCTTC

v_call: TRBV19
j_call: TRBJ2-1
cdr3_length: 16
d_call: TRBD2
clone_size: .
cdr3_aa: CASSMKAGWLGNEQFF
cdr3_nt: TGTGCCAGTAGTATGAAAGCGGGATGGTTAGGTAATGAGCAGTTCTTC

v_call: TRBV27
j_call: TRBJ2-7
cdr3_length: 15
d_call: TRBD1
clone_size: .
cdr3_aa: CASGRPGQGIYEQYF
cdr3_nt: TGTGCCAGCGGCCGCCCGGGACAGGGAATCTACGAGCAGTACTTC

v_call: TRBV5-4
j_call: TRBJ2-1
cdr3_length: 14
d_call: .
clone_size: .
cdr3_aa: CASSLGGGVYEQFF
cdr3_nt: TGTGCCAGCAGCCTGGGGGGCGGGGTCTATGAGCAGTTCTTC

v_call: TRBV7-6
j_call: TRBJ2-5
cdr3_length: 16
d_call: TRBD2
clone_size: .
cdr3_aa: CASSSLLAGERETQYF
cdr3_nt: TGTGCCAGCAGTTCCCTACTAGCGGGAGAAAGAGAGACCCAGTACTTC

v_call: TRBV18
j_call: TRBJ2-1
cdr3_length: 15
d_call: TRBD2
clone_size: .
cdr3_aa: CASSPRSGGYNEQFF
cdr3_nt: TGTGCCAGCTCACCAAGGAGCGGGGGTTACAATGAGCAGTTCTTC

v_call: TRBV6-5
j_call: TRBJ1-5
cdr3_length: 14
d_call: TRBD1
clone_size: once
cdr3_aa: CASSWRTGNQPQHF
cdr3_nt: TGTGCCAGCAGTTGGCGGACAGGTAATCAGCCCCAGCATTTT

v_call: TRBV28
j_call: TRBJ2-7
cdr3_length: 11
d_call: .
clone_size: .
cdr3_aa: CASSHSYEQYF
cdr3_nt: TGTGCCAGCAGTCACAGCTACGAGCAGTACTTC

v_call: TRBV9
j_call: TRBJ1-3
cdr3_length: 13
d_call: TRBD1
clone_size: .
cdr3_aa: CASSQGVGNTIYF
cdr3_nt: TGTGCCAGCAGCCAGGGGGTCGGAAACACCATATATTTT

v_call: TRBV27
j_call: TRBJ2-7
cdr3_length: 15
d_call: .
clone_size: .
cdr3_aa: CASSFQGSLTYEQYF
cdr3_nt: TGTGCCAGCAGTTTCCAGGGATCTTTAACCTACGAGCAGTACTTC

v_call: TRBV7-8
j_call: TRBJ2-7
cdr3_length: 16
d_call: TRBD2
clone_size: .
cdr3_aa: CASSFFDGRASYEQYF
cdr3_nt: TGTGCCAGCAGCTTCTTTGACGGGAGGGCTTCCTACGAGCAGTACTTC

v_call: TRBV6-6
j_call: TRBJ2-7
cdr3_length: 14
d_call: TRBD2
clone_size: .
cdr3_aa: CASSYGRGAYEQYF
cdr3_nt: TGTGCCAGCAGTTACGGTCGGGGGGCCTACGAGCAGTACTTC

v_call: TRBV10-3
j_call: TRBJ2-1
cdr3_length: 16
d_call: .
clone_size: .
cdr3_aa: CAISDRRGWSYNEQFF
cdr3_nt: TGTGCCATCAGTGATCGACGGGGTTGGTCCTACAATGAGCAGTTCTTC

v_call: TRBV10-2
j_call: TRBJ2-3
cdr3_length: 16
d_call: .
clone_size: .
cdr3_aa: CASSDTDGGHTDTQYF
cdr3_nt: TGCGCCAGCAGTGATACCGACGGCGGGCACACAGATACGCAGTATTTT

v_call: TRBV10-3
j_call: TRBJ1-1
cdr3_length: 14
d_call: TRBD1
clone_size: .
cdr3_aa: CAIRRDRGHTEAFF
cdr3_nt: TGTGCCATCAGGAGGGACAGGGGGCACACTGAAGCTTTCTTT

v_call: TRBV4-1
j_call: TRBJ1-5
cdr3_length: 17
d_call: TRBD1
clone_size: .
cdr3_aa: CASSQGPTGNGNQPQHF
cdr3_nt: TGCGCCAGCAGCCAAGGCCCGACAGGGAACGGCAATCAGCCCCAGCATTTT

v_call: TRBV9
j_call: TRBJ2-5
cdr3_length: 15
d_call: .
clone_size: .
cdr3_aa: CASSVATTEQETQYF
cdr3_nt: TGTGCCAGCAGCGTAGCTACGACAGAGCAAGAGACCCAGTACTTC

v_call: TRBV5-4
j_call: TRBJ1-5
cdr3_length: 17
d_call: TRBD1
clone_size: .
cdr3_aa: CASSAHPGTGDNQPQHF
cdr3_nt: TGTGCCAGCAGCGCACACCCCGGGACAGGGGACAATCAGCCCCAGCATTTT

v_call: TRBV27
j_call: TRBJ2-7
cdr3_length: 15
d_call: .
clone_size: .
cdr3_aa: CASSPAQGRSYEQYF
cdr3_nt: TGTGCCAGCAGTCCAGCCCAGGGCCGGTCCTACGAGCAGTACTTC

v_call: TRBV7-6
j_call: TRBJ1-5
cdr3_length: 15
d_call: .
clone_size: once
cdr3_aa: CASSQGADSNQPQHF
cdr3_nt: TGTGCCAGCAGCCAGGGTGCAGATAGCAATCAGCCCCAGCATTTT

v_call: TRBV28
j_call: TRBJ1-1
cdr3_length: 15
d_call: .
clone_size: .
cdr3_aa: CASSLYPTDSTEAFF
cdr3_nt: TGTGCCAGCAGTTTATACCCTACTGATTCCACTGAAGCTTTCTTT

v_call: TRBV5-1
j_call: TRBJ1-1
cdr3_length: 14
d_call: .
clone_size: .
cdr3_aa: CASSPDSQNTEAFF
cdr3_nt: TGCGCCAGCAGCCCAGACTCACAGAACACTGAAGCTTTCTTT